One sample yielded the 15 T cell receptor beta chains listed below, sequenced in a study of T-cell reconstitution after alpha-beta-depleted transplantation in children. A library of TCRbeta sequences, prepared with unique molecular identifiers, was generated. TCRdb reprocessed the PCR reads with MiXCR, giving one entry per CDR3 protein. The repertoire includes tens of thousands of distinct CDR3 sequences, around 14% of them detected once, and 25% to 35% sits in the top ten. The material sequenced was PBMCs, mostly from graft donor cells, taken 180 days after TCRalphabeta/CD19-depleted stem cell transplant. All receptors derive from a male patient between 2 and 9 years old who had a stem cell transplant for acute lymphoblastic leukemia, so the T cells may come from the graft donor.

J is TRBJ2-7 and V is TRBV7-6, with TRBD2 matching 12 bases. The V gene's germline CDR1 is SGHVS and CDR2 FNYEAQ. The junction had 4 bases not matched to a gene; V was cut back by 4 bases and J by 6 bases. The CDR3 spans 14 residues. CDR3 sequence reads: CASSSRLAGVEQYF. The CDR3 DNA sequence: TGTGCCAGCAGCTCAAGACTAGCGGGAGTCGAGCAGTACTTC.

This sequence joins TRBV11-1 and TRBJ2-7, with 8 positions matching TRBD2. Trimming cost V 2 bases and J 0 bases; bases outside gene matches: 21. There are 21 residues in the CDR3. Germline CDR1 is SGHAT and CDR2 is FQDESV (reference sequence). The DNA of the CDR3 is TGTGCCAGCAGCTTACCCTCCGGTGACCGGGAGGGCTTCTTCTTCTCCTACGAGCAGTACTTC. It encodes CASSLPSGDREGFFFSYEQYF.

CDR3 nucleotides: TGCAGTGCAGGGACTGCTGAGACCCAGTACTTC. Protein sequence: CSAGTAETQYF. The chain carries TRBV20-1 and TRBJ2-5, with D possibly being TRBD2 (6 bases). CDR3 length: 11 residues. Trimming cost V 6 bases and J 5 bases, with 10 bases left between them. Germline-derived CDR1 and CDR2 are DFQATT and SNEGSKA (reference sequence).

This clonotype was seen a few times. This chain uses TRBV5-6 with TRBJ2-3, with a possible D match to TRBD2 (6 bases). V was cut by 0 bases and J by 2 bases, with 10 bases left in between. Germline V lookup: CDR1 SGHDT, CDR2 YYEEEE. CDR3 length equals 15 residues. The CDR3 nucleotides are TGTGCCAGCAGCTTGGGGGGGGAACCCACAGATACGCAGTATTTT. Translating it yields CASSLGGEPTDTQYF.

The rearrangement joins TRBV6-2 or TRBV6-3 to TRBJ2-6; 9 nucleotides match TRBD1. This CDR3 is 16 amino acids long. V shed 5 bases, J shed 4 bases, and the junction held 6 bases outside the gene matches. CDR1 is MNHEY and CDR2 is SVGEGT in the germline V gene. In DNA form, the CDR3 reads TGTGCCAGCAGTCAAGGGACAGGGAACGGGGCCAACGTCCTGACTTTC. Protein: CASSQGTGNGANVLTF.

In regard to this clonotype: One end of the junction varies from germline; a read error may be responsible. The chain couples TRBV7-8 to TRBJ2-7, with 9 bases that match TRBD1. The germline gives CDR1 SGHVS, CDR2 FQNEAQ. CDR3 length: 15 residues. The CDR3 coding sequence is TGTTCCAGCAGCTTATGGGGACAGGGAGCCTACGAGCAGTACTTC. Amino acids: CSSSLWGQGAYEQYF.

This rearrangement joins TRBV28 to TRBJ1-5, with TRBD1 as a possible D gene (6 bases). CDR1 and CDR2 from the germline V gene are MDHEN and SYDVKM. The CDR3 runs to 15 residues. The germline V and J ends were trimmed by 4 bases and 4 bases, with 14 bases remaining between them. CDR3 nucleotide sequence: TGTGCCAGCAGTTCCCCCCGGACAGCGAATCAGCCCCAGCATTTT. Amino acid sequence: CASSSPRTANQPQHF.

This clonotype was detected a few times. CDR3 sequence (DNA): TGTGCCAGCAGTTACGGGTTCGGGGCTACCATCTACGAGCAGTACTTC. Amino acid sequence: CASSYGFGATIYEQYF. The chain joins TRBV6-5 to TRBJ2-7; TRBD1 or TRBD2 may be the D gene (5 bases each). Germline-derived CDR1 and CDR2 are MNHEY and SVGAGI. V shed 2 bases and J shed 3 bases, with 17 bases lying between them. CDR3 length: 16 residues.

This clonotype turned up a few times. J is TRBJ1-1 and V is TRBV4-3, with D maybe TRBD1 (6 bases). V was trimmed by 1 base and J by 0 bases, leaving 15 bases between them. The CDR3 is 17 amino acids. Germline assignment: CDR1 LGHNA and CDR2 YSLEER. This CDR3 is CASSQARGLGVNTEAFF. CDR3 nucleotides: TGCGCCAGCAGCCAAGCCAGGGGCTTGGGAGTGAACACTGAAGCTTTCTTT.

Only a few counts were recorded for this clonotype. This CDR3 reads CASSLGTESGYTF. In DNA, the CDR3 is TGTGCCAGCAGTCTTGGGACAGAATCTGGCTACACCTTC. The V call is TRBV28, the J call TRBJ1-2, with TRBD1 identical over 7 bases. V was pared by 5 bases and J by 7 bases, with 7 bases of the junction left unmatched. This CDR3 comprises 13 residues. Germline-derived CDR1 and CDR2 are MDHEN and SYDVKM.

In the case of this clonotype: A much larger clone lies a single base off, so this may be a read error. CDR3 DNA sequence: TGTGCCTGCAGCTCTTGGTTGAGGGGTGAAAAACTGTTTTTT. It yields the protein CACSSWLRGEKLFF. The chain is built from TRBV7-2 and TRBJ1-4; D is possibly TRBD1 (5 bases). The CDR3 runs to 14 residues. Looked up from germline, CDR1 is SGHTA and CDR2 is FQGNSA.

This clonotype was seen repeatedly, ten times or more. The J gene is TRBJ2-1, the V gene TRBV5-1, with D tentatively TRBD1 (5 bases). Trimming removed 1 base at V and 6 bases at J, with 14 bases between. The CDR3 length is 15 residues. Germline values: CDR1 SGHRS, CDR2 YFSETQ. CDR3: CASSLNPLGVNEQFF. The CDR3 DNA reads TGCGCCAGCAGCTTGAACCCCTTAGGGGTCAATGAGCAGTTCTTC.

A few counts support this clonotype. CDR3 coding DNA: TGTGCCATCAGTGAGTCGGAAGAGACCCAGTACTTC. Its translation is CAISESEETQYF. The chain recombines TRBV10-3 with TRBJ2-5; D call uncertain. CDR1 is ENHRY and CDR2 is SYGVKD in the germline V gene. Deletions cut 0 bases from V and 3 bases from J, with 2 bases between. The CDR3 loop spans 12 amino acids.

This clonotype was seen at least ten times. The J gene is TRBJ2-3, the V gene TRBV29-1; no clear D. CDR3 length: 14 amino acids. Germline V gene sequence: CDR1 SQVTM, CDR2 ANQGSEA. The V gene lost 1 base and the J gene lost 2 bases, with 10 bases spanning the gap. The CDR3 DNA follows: TGCAGCGTTGAAGTATTTTGGGCCACAGATACGCAGTATTTT. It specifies CSVEVFWATDTQYF.

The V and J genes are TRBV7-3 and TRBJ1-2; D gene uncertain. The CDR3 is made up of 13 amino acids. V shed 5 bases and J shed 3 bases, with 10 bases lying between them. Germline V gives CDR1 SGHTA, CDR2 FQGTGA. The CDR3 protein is CASSQDRYYGYTF. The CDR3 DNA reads TGTGCCAGCAGCCAAGACCGATACTATGGCTACACCTTC. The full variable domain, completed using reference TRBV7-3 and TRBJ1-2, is GAGVSQTPSNKVTEKGKYVELRCDPISGHTALYWYRQSLGQGPEFLIYFQGTGAADDSGLPNDRFFAVRPEGSVSTLKIQRTERGDSAVYLCASSQDRYYGYTFGSGTRLTVV.